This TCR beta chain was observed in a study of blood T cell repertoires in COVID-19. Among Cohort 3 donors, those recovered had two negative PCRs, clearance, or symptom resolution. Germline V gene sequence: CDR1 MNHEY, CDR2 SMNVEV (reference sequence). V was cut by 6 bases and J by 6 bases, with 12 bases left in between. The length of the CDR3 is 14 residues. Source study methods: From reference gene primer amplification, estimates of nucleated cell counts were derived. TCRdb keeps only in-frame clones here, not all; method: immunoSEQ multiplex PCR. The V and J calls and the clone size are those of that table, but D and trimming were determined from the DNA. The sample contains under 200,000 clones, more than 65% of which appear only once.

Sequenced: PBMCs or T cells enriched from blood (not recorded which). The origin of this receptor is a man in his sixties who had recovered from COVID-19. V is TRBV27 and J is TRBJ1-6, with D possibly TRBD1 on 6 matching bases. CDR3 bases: TGTGCCAGCAGGCCGCAGGGGAGTAATTCACCCCTCCACTTT. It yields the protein CASRPQGSNSPLHF.